This record covers a single T cell receptor beta chain. Its antigen is unidentified. This sample stems from a study of cytomegalovirus exposure and HLA in healthy donors. Whole-study findings and limits: The authors listed 180 or so TCR beta chains as cytomegalovirus-associated. When analyzed later, a missense DCLRE1C variant was found to be linked to TCR beta V- and J-gene trimming. Donor immune exposure was known only as CMV serostatus.

The germline V and J ends were trimmed by 1 base and 7 bases, with 10 bases remaining between them. CDR1 MRHNA and CDR2 SNTAGT come from the germline V gene. This CDR3 comprises 14 residues. The donors (healthy individuals) were bone marrow donors. The PCR used 60 Vbeta and 13 Jbeta primers. Measured with immunoSEQ multiplex PCR; TCRdb has only the in-frame clones, and not every one. The data hold 90,000 to 120,000 clones, with over 60% observed a single time. The receptor comes from a woman between 18 and 30 years old in good health and CMV-seropositive. The sequenced sample was PBMCs. This chain uses TRBV6-4 with TRBJ2-2, with a weak D call TRBD1 (6 bases). As DNA, the CDR3 is TGTGCCAGCAGTGACTTGGGGGCTGGCGGGGAGCTGTTTTTT. Translation gives CASSDLGAGGELFF.